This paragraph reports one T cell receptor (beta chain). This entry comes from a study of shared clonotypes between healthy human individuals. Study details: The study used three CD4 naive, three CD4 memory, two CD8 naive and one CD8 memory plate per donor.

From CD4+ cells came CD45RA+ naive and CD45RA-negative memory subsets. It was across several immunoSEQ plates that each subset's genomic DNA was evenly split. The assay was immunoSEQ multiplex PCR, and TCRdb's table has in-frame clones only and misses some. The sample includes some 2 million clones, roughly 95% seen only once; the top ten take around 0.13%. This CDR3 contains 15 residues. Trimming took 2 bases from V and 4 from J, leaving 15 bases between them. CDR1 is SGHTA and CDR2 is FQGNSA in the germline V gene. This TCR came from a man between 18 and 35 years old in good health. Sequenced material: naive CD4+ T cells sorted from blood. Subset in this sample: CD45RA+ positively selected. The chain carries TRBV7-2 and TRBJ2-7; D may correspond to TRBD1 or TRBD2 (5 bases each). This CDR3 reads CASSLRQGVGYEQYF. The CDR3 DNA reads TGTGCCAGCAGCTTAAGGCAGGGAGTCGGTTACGAGCAGTACTTC.